This T cell receptor beta chain was retrieved from a study of beta chain features in type 1 diabetes listed by TCRdb under 2018. Turning to the overall study: No differences in mean age, gender distribution, total cell number or subset yield were found between patients and healthy donors. A total of about 110,000,000 sorted cells were examined across all samples, and a strong correlation was observed between cell number per subset and RNA yield. Whereas all 30 or so donors provided naive and central memory subsets, regulatory and stem cell-like memory subsets were isolated from just 8 patients and roughly 8 healthy donors. The study compared TCRB repertoires of sorted circulating CD4+ T cell subsets between recently diagnosed type 1 diabetes patients and matched healthy donors. Study-wide findings and limitations: Naive, central memory and regulatory TCRB repertoires appeared to be more similar among patients than among healthy donors. PCR may preferentially amplify shorter templates, but because patient and control samples were amplified and corrected together, any resulting skew would affect both groups equally. Sequencing cDNA rather than genomic DNA could over-represent highly expressing activated cells, although activation and CD3 levels did not differ between groups. Fewer insertions and more nucleotide deletions at VDJ recombination sites were observed in patients with type 1 diabetes, implying thymic rearrangement abnormalities. Type 1 diabetes patients showed a moderate but significant shortening of TCRB CDR3 length in all four CD4+ subsets. Only small numbers of individuals were included in the HLA sub-analyses, which left unresolved whether HLA type had any influence on TCRB rearrangement.

Counted from cysteine to phenylalanine, this CDR3 has 16 amino acids. Only the CDR3 portion is preserved as DNA: 48 bases, with reading frame beginning at the first base. CDR1 and CDR2, per the germline V gene, are SGHTA and FQGNSA. The germline V end is reduced by 1 base and the J end by 4 bases; junction bases left unmatched: 7. Notes on this clone: Its antigen is still unknown. No base quality information exists; no much larger clone differs at one position.

All of the isolated RNA was reverse transcribed with the High Capacity cDNA Reverse Transcription Kit, so expressed TCRB transcripts were sequenced. Deep immunoSEQ sequencing was applied to naive, central memory and regulatory T cell samples, giving an average of around 3.8 million total reads per sample. Sorted cells were lysed in RLT buffer, and RNA was extracted using DNase-treated RNeasy Micro or Mini kits according to cell number. Each cell subset was processed on its own to prevent cross-contamination, while patient and healthy donor samples were processed together. The immunoSEQ multiplex PCR was used to amplify TCRB sequences from cDNA, generating 87-bp fragments that spanned the CDR3 region. Sequencing of the amplicons was performed on the Illumina HiSeq platform. The study's own analysis went as follows. Synthetic template baselines were used to correct PCR bias computationally, reads within Hamming distance 2 were collapsed, and singletons that could not be merged were discarded. Reads were aligned against IMGT to assign V, D and J genes, CDR3 length and insertions or deletions at six rearrangement sites. Clonotype counts were normalized to sorted cell number within each subset before computing true diversity and Gini coefficients with the tcR R package. Repertoire sharing was quantified using the overlap coefficient calculated on TCRB nucleotide sequences. TCRdb's version of the immuneACCESS table is confined to in-frame rearrangements and falls short of the full clone set. An unresolved V gene accounts for under half of the shortfall where checked; the remainder is of unknown origin. From that table come the V and J calls and clone size; the DNA was used to work out D and trimming. The sample includes around 160,000 clones, with 40% to 60% observed a single time. The ten most abundant clones make up around 0.39% of the sample.

Each donor gave one peripheral blood draw, averaging around 120 mL, which was collected into heparinised tubes. A BD FACSAria II was used to sort naive, central memory, regulatory and stem cell-like memory CD4+ T cells with a panel that included CD45RO, CCR7, CD25, CD127, CD95 and CD27. A purity above 95% was achieved for all sorted populations. PBMCs were isolated immediately by Lymphoprep density gradient centrifugation and stained directly without culture. So that batch effects would be minimized, each experiment stained and sorted samples in pairs, pairing one healthy donor with one patient. The receptor's source is a man in his late teens or twenties in good health. What was sequenced was Tregs from blood. The sample's cell subset or site, from its label and the paper: regulatory CD4+ T cells. The rearrangement joined TRBV7-2 to TRBJ1-5, and 7 junction bases match TRBD1. The CDR3 reads CASSLGGTDQNQPQHF. The nucleotide sequence reads as follows: TGTGCCAGCAGCTTAGGGGGGACAGACCAGAATCAGCCCCAGCATTTT.